The present T cell receptor (beta chain) was sequenced within a study of T cells in localized non-small cell lung cancer. Study outcomes and limitations: Uninvolved adjacent lung showed peak T cell clonality, exceeding tumor. Within adjacent lung there appeared a median around 55 of the top 100 tumor clones. In the blood, greater T cell density corresponded to longer overall survival. Analysis by sequencing included only one tumor region, so heterogeneity remains possible.

Some clones are missing from TCRdb's copy, which holds only in-frame ones; the method was immunoSEQ multiplex PCR. The sample yields some 82,000 clones, over 70% seen once. With respect to this clone: Its specificity is not known.

Trimming at V came to 5 bases and at J to 10 bases, leaving 8 bases not matched to a gene. The CDR3 is 15 residues long. The germline CDR1 and CDR2 sequences are LNHDA and SQIVND (reference sequence). Sequencing was performed on PBMCs, taken before any cancer treatment. The origin of this receptor is a man aged 40-75 years with stage II squamous cell lung carcinoma. The chain recombines TRBV19 with TRBJ2-1; 13 bases line up with TRBD2. The CDR3 DNA reads TGTGCCAGTAGTCTTGGACTAGCGGGAGCTCGAGAGCAGTTCTTC. Translating it yields CASSLGLAGAREQFF.